This T cell receptor beta chain came from a study of shared clonotypes between healthy human individuals. Study conclusions and caveats: Only a few donors were included, so the genetic and exposure-history diversity represented was limited. The generation probabilities recorded for non-shared clonotypes fell below those of clonotypes shared by all four donors. The study generally estimated greater richness for naive than memory subsets.

The assay ran at deep level. The table came from immunoSEQ multiplex PCR; TCRdb's copy has only in-frame clones and leaves some out. The profile covers about 2.1 million clones, with about 94% appearing a single time and more than 1.5% taken by the ten largest. Selected positively for CCR7 and CD45RO-negative, naive CD8 cells excluded terminally differentiated effector memory CD45RA+ cells. A note on this clone: What it binds is not known.

This CDR3 is built from 15 residues. The germline V gene has CDR1 MGHRA and CDR2 YSYEKL. The V end was cut by 0 bases, the J end by 7 bases, with 16 bases between. The TCR sequence derives from a man in his late teens or twenties in good health. Some clones in this sample may be carry-over from other donors' samples. Sequencing was carried out using naive CD8+ T cells from PBMCs. The gene calls are TRBV4-1 and TRBJ2-7; possibly TRBD1 or TRBD2 for D (6 bases each). CDR3 nucleotide sequence: TGCGCCAGCAGCCAAGAGGCACAGGGTGCGGGGGAGCAGTACTTC. Amino acids: CASSQEAQGAGEQYF.